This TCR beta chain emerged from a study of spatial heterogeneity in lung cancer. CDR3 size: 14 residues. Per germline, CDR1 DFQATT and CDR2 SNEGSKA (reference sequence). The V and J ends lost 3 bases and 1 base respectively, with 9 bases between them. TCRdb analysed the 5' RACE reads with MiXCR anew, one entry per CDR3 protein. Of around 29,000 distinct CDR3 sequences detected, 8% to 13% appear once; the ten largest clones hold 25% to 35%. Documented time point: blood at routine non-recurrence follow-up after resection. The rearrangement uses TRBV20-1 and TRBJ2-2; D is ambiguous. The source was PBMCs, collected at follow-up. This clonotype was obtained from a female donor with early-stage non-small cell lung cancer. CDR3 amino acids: CSASRDWNTGELFF. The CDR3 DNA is TGCAGTGCTAGCAGAGACTGGAACACCGGGGAGCTGTTTTTT.